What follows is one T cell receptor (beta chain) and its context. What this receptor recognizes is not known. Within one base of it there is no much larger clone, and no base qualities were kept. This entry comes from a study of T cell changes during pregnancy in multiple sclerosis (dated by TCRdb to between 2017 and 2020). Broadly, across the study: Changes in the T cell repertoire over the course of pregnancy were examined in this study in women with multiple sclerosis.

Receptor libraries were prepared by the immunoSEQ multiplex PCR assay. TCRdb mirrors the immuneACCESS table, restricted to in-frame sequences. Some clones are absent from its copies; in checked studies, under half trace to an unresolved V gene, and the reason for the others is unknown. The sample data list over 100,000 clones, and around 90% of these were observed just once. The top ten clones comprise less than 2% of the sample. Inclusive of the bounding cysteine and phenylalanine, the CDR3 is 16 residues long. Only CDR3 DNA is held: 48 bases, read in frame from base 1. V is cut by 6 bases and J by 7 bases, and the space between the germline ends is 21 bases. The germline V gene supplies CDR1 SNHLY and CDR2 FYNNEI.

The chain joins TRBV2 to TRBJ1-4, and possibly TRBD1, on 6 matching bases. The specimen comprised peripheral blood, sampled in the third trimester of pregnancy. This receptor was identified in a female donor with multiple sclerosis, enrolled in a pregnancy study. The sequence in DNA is TGTGCCAGCAGCTACGGGACACCCAAAATCAGTGAAAAACTGTTTTTT. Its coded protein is CASSYGTPKISEKLFF.